Reported below is one T cell receptor beta chain. This sample stems from a study of blood T cell repertoires in COVID-19. Study-wide background: Acute-phase and convalescent COVID-19 samples originated in the United States, Italy and Spain. Sources were T cells, B-cell-depleted T cells, or PBMCs; the material itself was cDNA or gDNA.

The ends were cut back, 1 base at V and 7 bases at J, with 14 bases in the middle. The CDR3 loop spans 15 amino acids. Germline lookup yields CDR1 MNHNY and CDR2 SVGAGI (reference sequence). In the original analysis: The assay estimated nucleated cells by amplifying reference gene primers. Libraries were prepared by immunoSEQ multiplex PCR; TCRdb keeps only in-frame clonotypes and omits some of them. For V, J and clone size, that table is used; D and trimming come from the DNA. This repertoire shows 200,000 to 250,000 clones, about 79% found once; its top ten account for 9.7%. Sequencing was carried out using peripheral blood. The receptor's source is a man in his fifties with active or convalescent COVID-19. The rearrangement links TRBV6-6 to TRBJ1-5; tentatively, D is TRBD1 (5 bases). The CDR3, as DNA: TGTGCCAGCAGTTACTACGGGGGAGATGAACAGCCCCAGCATTTT. This codes for CASSYYGGDEQPQHF.